This TCR beta chain was identified in a study of cytomegalovirus exposure and HLA in healthy donors. Worth noting for this clone: Its target is unknown.

Study observations and caveats: Within an earlier analysis, most TCR beta V segments proved productive either about 87% or about 30% of the time. Reportedly, HLA-A and HLA-B alleles of most subjects were accurately predicted from TCR beta. Common viral pathogens (according to a later analysis) appeared linked to several of the most significant clusters. CMV serostatus was the sole immune exposure information available.

The PCR ran on 60 Vbeta and 13 Jbeta primers. TCRdb's copy holds only in-frame clones and misses some; the assay was immunoSEQ multiplex PCR. The sample shows about 120,000 clones, around three quarters of them seen only once. This CDR3 is built from 16 residues. V was cut by 2 bases and J by 6 bases, with 20 bases left in between. Germline-derived CDR1 and CDR2 are MNHEY and SVGAGI. This TCR was sampled from a female donor in good health and CMV-seronegative. V usage is TRBV6-5 and J usage is TRBJ2-7, with a tentative D call TRBD1 (6 bases). The source material was PBMCs. CDR3 region: CASSYHASPGDGEQYF. The CDR3 nucleotides read TGTGCCAGCAGTTACCACGCCTCACCAGGGGACGGCGAGCAGTACTTC.